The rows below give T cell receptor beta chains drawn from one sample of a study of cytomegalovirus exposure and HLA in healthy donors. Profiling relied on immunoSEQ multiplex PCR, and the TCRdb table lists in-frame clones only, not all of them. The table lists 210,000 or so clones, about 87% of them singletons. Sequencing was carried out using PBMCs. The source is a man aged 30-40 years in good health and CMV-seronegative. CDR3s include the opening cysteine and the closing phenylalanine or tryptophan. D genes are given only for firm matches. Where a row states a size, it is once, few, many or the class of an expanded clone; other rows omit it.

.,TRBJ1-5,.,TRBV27,TGTGCCAGTGCCCTGGGGGGGAGCAATCAGCCCCAGCATTTT,CASALGGSNQPQHF
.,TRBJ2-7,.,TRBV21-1,TGTGCCAGCAGCAAAGTAGAGACAGGGGACTACGAGCAGTACTTC,CASSKVETGDYEQYF
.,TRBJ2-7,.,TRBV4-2,TGTGCCAGCAGCCAAGAGCACAGCAATCTGTACGAGCAGTACTTC,CASSQEHSNLYEQYF
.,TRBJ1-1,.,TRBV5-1,TGCGCCAGCAGCTTCAGGGCCCCGAACACTGAAGCTTTCTTT,CASSFRAPNTEAFF
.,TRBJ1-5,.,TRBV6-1,TGTGCCAGCAGTGAAGCGCTTACGGGGGGGCGCGATCCCCAGCATTTT,CASSEALTGGRDPQHF
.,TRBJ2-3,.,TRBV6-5,TGTGCCAGCAGCCTGTTAGATACGCAGTATTTT,CASSLLDTQYF
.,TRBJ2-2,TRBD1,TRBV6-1,TGTGCCAGCAGGGGACAGTACTTAACCGGGGAGCTGTTTTTT,CASRGQYLTGELFF
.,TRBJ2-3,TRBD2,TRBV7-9,TGTGCCAGCAGCGTACGGACTAGCGGGGAGGGCACAGATACGCAGTATTTT,CASSVRTSGEGTDTQYF
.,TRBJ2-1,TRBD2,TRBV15,TGTGCCACCAGCCTAGCGGGGGCATACAATGAGCAGTTCTTC,CATSLAGAYNEQFF
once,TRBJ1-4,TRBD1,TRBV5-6,TGTGCCAGCAGCTTGGCGGGACAGGGGGCGGAAGCTAATGAAAAACTGTTTTTT,CASSLAGQGAEANEKLFF
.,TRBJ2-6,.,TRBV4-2,TGTGCCAGCAGCCAAGGACGGGATCACTCTGGGGCCAACGTCCTGACTTTC,CASSQGRDHSGANVLTF
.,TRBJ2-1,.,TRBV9,TGTGCCAGCAGCGTGAATCCCGGCTCCTACAATGAGCAGTTCTTC,CASSVNPGSYNEQFF
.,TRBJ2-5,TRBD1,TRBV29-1,TGCAGCGTTGGACAGGGACAAGAGACCCAGTACTTC,CSVGQGQETQYF
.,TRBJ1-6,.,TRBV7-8,TGTGCCAGCAGCTTAGCCCCCGGGTTTGGGGCCGAGTCACCCCTCCACTTT,CASSLAPGFGAESPLHF
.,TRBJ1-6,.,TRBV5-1,TGCGCCAGCAGCTTGGGACTTGGGGAGCGGTCACCCCTCCACTTT,CASSLGLGERSPLHF
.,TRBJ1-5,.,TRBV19,TGTGCCAGTAGTATAGGGGCGGGACGTGTAAATCAGCCCCAGCATTTT,CASSIGAGRVNQPQHF
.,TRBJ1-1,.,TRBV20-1,TGCAGTGTAACTGAGAACACTGAAGCTTTCTTT,CSVTENTEAFF
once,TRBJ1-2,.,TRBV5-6,TGTGCCAGCAGCTTGACAGATACTTTGTACGGCTACACCTTC,CASSLTDTLYGYTF
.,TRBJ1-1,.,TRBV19,TGTGCCAGTACCCGAGAGAGCGACACTGAAGCTTTCTTT,CASTRESDTEAFF
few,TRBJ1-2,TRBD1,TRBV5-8,TGTGCCAGCAGCTTGAGTTCAGGGGACAGGGACTATGGCTACACCTTC,CASSLSSGDRDYGYTF
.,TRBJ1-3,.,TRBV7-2,TGTGCCAGCACCCCCGAGCGCGCTGGAAACACCATATATTTT,CASTPERAGNTIYF
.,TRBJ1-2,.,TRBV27,TGTGCCAGCAGTTTAAGTCGCCGGGGACGGGAGAGATATGGCTACACCTTC,CASSLSRRGRERYGYTF
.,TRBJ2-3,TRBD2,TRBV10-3,TGTGCCATCAGGGATAGCGGGAGACGCGGTACGCAGTATTTT,CAIRDSGRRGTQYF
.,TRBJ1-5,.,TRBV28,TGTGCCAGCAGTGGAATGGGGGCTCAGCCCCAGCATTTT,CASSGMGAQPQHF
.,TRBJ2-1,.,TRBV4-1,TGCGCCAGCAGCCAAGTGCGGAGGAATGAGCAGTTCTTC,CASSQVRRNEQFF
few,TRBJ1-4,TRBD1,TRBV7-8,TGTGCCAGCAGCTTATCGACAGGGCCACAAAAACTGTTTTTT,CASSLSTGPQKLFF
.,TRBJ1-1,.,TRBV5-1,TGCGCCAGCAGCTTGGTGGGGGGGGACACTGAAGCTTTCTTT,CASSLVGGDTEAFF
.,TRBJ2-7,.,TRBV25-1,TGTGCCAGCAGTGCGGGTCCTAAAACGGGTTCCTCAACTCGATTC,CASSAGPKTGSSTRF
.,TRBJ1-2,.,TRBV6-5,TGTGCCAGCAGTCAGGGGCTAGCTAACTATGGCTACACCTTC,CASSQGLANYGYTF
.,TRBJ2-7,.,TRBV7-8,TGTGCCAGCAGCTTACGGGGTAGGAGCGAGCAGTACTTC,CASSLRGRSEQYF
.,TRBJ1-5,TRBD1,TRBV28,TGTGCCAGCAGTCTACAGGGGGGAAATCAGCCCCAGCATTTT,CASSLQGGNQPQHF
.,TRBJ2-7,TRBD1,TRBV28,TGTGCCAGCAGCTCTATCACAGGGGGAGGCGAGCAGTACTTC,CASSSITGGGEQYF
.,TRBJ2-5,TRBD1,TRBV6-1,TGTGCCAGCAGTGATGTGACAGGGATGCAAGAGACCCAGTACTTC,CASSDVTGMQETQYF
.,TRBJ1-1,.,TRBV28,TGTGCCAGCAGTTTAGCAACTCAATCTTTCTTT,CASSLATQSFF
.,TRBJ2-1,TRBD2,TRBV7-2,TGTGCCAGCAGGCGGCTCGCGGGAGGGTACAATGAGCAGTTCTTC,CASRRLAGGYNEQFF
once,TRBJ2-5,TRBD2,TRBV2,TGTGCCAGCAGTGGAACTAGCGGGAGTTTAGCGCAGTACTTC,CASSGTSGSLAQYF
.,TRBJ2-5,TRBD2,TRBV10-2,TGCGCCAGCAGTGAGATCGGGGGGGGGCAAGAGACCCAGTACTTC,CASSEIGGGQETQYF
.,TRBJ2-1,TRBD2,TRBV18,TGTGCCAGCTCACCACAAACTAGCGGGAATGAGCAGTTCTTC,CASSPQTSGNEQFF
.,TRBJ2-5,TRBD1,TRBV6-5,TGTGCCAGCAGTCTCAGGGGGCCTCAAGAGACCCAGTACTTC,CASSLRGPQETQYF
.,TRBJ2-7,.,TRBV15,TGTGCCACCAGCAGAGGCGGACAGCTTTTCTCCTACGAGCAGTACTTC,CATSRGGQLFSYEQYF
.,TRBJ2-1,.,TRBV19,TGTGCCAGTAGCTCCGGGCCTAGCGTTTCCTACAATGAGCAGTTCTTC,CASSSGPSVSYNEQFF
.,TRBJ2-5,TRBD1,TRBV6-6,TGTGCCAGCAGTTACGGGGACAGGATCATGGAGACCCAGTACTTC,CASSYGDRIMETQYF
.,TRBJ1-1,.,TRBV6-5,TGTGCCAGCAAACGGTCGCTGGGGGGTGAAGCTTTCTTT,CASKRSLGGEAFF
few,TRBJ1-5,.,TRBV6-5,TGTGCCAGCACCCTAAACGGGGGGAGCAAGCCCCAGCATTTT,CASTLNGGSKPQHF
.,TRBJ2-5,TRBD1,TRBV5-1,TGCGCCAGCAGCTTGGCGACAGGGGGAACAGAGCAGTACTTC,CASSLATGGTEQYF
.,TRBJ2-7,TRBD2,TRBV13,TGTGCCAGCGCCCCCCGGACTAGAGCCTACGAGCAGTACTTC,CASAPRTRAYEQYF
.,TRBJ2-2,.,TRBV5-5,TGTGCCAGCAGCTTACTAGTAGCCGGGGAGCTGTTTTTT,CASSLLVAGELFF
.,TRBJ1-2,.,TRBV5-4,TGTGCCAGCAGCTCCGTTACCCATGGAGCGAACTATGGCTACACCTTC,CASSSVTHGANYGYTF
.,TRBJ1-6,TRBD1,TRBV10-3,TGTGCCATCAGCGACCCGGGGAAGGGGACAGAAGAAAATTCACCCCTCCACTTT,CAISDPGKGTEENSPLHF
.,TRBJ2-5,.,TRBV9,TGTGCCAGCAGCGTAGGAAGCGAGACCCAGTACTTC,CASSVGSETQYF
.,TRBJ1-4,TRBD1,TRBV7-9,TGTGCCAGCAGCGTCTCCGGGACAGGCAATGAAAAACTGTTTTTT,CASSVSGTGNEKLFF
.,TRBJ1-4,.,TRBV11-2,TGTGCCAGCAGCTATCCCGGGACCCCTATCAGGGGTGAAAAACTGTTTTTT,CASSYPGTPIRGEKLFF
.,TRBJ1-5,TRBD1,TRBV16,TGTGCCAGCAGCCAATGGGGACAGGGAGGTCAGCCCCAGCATTTT,CASSQWGQGGQPQHF
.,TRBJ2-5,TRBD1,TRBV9,TGTGCCAGCAGCGGGAGGGGGACAGGGGGAAGGGAGACCCAGTACTTC,CASSGRGTGGRETQYF
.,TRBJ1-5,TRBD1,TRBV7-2,TGTGCCAGCAGCTCCGACAGGGATCGCAATCAGCCCCAGCATTTT,CASSSDRDRNQPQHF